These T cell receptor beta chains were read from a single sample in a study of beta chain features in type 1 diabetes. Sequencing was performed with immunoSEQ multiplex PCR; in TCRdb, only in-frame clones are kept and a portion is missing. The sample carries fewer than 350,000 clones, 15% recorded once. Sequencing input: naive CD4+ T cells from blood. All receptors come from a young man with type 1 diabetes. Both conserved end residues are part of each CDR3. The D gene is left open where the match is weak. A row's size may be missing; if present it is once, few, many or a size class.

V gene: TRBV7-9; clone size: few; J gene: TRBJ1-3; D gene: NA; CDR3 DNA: TGTGCCAGCAGCTTAGTATATGGAAACACCATATATTTT; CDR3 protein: CASSLVYGNTIYF
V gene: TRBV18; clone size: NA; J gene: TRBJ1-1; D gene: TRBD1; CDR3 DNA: TGTGCCAGCTCACTCGAGCCAGGGGGTGGAACTGAAGCTTTCTTT; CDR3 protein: CASSLEPGGGTEAFF
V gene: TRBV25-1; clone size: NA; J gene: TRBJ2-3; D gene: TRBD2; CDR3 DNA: TGTGCCAGCAGTACACAGCGGGGGGGCCTTTCAGATACGCAGTATTTT; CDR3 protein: CASSTQRGGLSDTQYF
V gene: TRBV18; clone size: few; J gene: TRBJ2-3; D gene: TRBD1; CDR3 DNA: TGTGCCAGCTCACCACCCGGGACAGCCCTCGATACGCAGTATTTT; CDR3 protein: CASSPPGTALDTQYF
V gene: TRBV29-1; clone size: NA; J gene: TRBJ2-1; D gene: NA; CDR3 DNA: TGCAGCGTCCTCCTGACAGTAAACAATGAGCAGTTCTTC; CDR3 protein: CSVLLTVNNEQFF
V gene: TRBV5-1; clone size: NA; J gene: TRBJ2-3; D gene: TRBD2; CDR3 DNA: TGCGCCAGCTCTAGCGGGGTCTGGGGAGATACGCAGTATTTT; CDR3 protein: CASSSGVWGDTQYF
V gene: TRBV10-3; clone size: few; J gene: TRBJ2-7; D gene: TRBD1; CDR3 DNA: TGTGCCATCAGTGAGTCTGGGACAGGGTTTTACGAGCAGTACTTC; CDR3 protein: CAISESGTGFYEQYF
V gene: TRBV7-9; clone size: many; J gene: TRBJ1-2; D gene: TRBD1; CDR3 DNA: TGTGCCAGCAGCTTGTTGTCAGGGGACAGCGGCACCTTC; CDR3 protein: CASSLLSGDSGTF
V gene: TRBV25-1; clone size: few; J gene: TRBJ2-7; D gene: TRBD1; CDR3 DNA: TGTGCCAGCAGTGCTTCTTCCGGGACAGGGGCCTACGAGCAGTACTTC; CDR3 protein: CASSASSGTGAYEQYF
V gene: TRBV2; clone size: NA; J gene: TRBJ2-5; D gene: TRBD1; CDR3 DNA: TGTGCCAGCAGAGCGCAGACAGGGGGCGTCGGGACCCAGTACTTC; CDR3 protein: CASRAQTGGVGTQYF
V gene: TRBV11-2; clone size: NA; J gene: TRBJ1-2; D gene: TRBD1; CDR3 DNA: TGTGCCAGCAGCTTACAAGGGACAGGGAATGGCTACACCTTC; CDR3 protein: CASSLQGTGNGYTF
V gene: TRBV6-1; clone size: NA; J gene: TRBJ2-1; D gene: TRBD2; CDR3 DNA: TGTGCCAGCAGTGAAGGGACTAGCGGGTTGAGCTCCTACAATGAGCAGTTCTTC; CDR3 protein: CASSEGTSGLSSYNEQFF
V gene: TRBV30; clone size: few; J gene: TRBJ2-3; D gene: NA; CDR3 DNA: TGTGCCTGGACTAATCCGGGCACAGATACGCAGTATTTT; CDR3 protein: CAWTNPGTDTQYF
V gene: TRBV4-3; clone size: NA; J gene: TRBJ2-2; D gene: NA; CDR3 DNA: TGCGCCAGCAGCCAAGAAGGAGCAGGGTGGGACACCGGGGAGCTGTTTTTT; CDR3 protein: CASSQEGAGWDTGELFF
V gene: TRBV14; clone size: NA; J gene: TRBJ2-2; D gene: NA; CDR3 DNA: TGTGCCAGCAGTAAAACAGGGAGCACCGGGGAGCTGTTTTTT; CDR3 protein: CASSKTGSTGELFF
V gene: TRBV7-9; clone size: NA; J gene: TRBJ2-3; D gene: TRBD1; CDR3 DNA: TGTGCCAGCAGCTTAGTAGGGGGACAGGAGGGCTTCACAGATACGCAGTATTTT; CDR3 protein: CASSLVGGQEGFTDTQYF
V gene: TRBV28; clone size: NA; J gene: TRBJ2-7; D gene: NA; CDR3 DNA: TGTGCCAGCAGGACTCCGGGATTCTACGAGCAGTACTTC; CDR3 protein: CASRTPGFYEQYF
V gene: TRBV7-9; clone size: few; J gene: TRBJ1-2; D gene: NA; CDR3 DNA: TGTGCCAGCAGCTTCCAGGGGACCGGTAGGGGTGGCTACACCTTC; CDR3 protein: CASSFQGTGRGGYTF
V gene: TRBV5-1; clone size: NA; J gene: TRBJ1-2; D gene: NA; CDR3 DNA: TGCGCCAGCAGCTTTTCCACAGGTACCTATGGCTACACCTTC; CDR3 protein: CASSFSTGTYGYTF
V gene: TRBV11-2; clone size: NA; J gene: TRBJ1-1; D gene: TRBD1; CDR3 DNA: TGTGCCAGCTCACAGGGGGCGGACACTGAAGCTTTCTTT; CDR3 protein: CASSQGADTEAFF
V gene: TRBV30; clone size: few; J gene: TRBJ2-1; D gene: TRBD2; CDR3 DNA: TGTGCCTGGACCCACAGTAGCGGGGGATGGTATGAGCAGTTCTTC; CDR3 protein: CAWTHSSGGWYEQFF
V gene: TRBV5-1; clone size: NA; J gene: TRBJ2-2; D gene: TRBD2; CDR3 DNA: TGCGCCAGCAGTTCTACCACTAGCGCCGGGGAGCTGTTTTTT; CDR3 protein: CASSSTTSAGELFF
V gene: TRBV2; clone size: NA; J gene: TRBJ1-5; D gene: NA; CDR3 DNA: TGTGCCAGCAGTGTAAGTAGGGGTGATCAGCCCCAGCATTTT; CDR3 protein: CASSVSRGDQPQHF
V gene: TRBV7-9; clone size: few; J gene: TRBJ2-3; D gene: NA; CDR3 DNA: TGTGCCAGCAGTCGCGGACTGCCTACCAATACGCAGTATTTT; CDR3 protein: CASSRGLPTNTQYF
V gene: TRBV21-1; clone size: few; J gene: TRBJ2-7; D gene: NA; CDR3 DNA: TGTGCCAGCAGCAAAGATTTCCTCGAGCAGTACTTC; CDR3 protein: CASSKDFLEQYF
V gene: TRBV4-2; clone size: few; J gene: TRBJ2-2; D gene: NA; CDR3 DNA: TGTGCCAGCAGCCAAGAGGCCGGCCTAGCGAACACCGGGGAGCTGTTTTTT; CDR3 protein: CASSQEAGLANTGELFF
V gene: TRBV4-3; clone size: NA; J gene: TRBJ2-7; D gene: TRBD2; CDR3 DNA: TGCGCCAGCAGCCGAGGAGCGGGGGACTCCTACGAGCAGTACTTC; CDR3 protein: CASSRGAGDSYEQYF
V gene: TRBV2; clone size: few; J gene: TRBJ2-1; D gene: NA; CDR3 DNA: TGTGCCAGCAGCGGACAAGAGCAGTTCTTC; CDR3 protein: CASSGQEQFF
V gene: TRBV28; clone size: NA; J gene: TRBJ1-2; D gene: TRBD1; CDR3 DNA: TGTGCCAGCAGTTTGACAGGGTTCTATGGCTACACCTTC; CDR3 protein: CASSLTGFYGYTF
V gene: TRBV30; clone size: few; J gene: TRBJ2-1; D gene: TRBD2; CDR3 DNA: TGTGCCTGGAGTGTAACTAGCGGGGCGTACAATGAGCAGTTCTTC; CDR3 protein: CAWSVTSGAYNEQFF
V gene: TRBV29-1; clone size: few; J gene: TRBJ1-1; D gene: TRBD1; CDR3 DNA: TGCAGCGTTGAAAGTAGATGGTCCAGGGGGCGGGACACTGAAGCTTTCTTT; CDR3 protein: CSVESRWSRGRDTEAFF
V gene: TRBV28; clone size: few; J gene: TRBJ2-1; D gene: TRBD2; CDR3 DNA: TGTGCCAGCACCTCGGGACTAGCGGCGAACAATGAGCAGTTCTTC; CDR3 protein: CASTSGLAANNEQFF
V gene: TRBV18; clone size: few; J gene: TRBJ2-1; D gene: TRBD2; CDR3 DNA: TGTGCCAGCTCACGTCAATACAGGCAAGGGACTAGCGGTGATGAGCAGTTCTTC; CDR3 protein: CASSRQYRQGTSGDEQFF
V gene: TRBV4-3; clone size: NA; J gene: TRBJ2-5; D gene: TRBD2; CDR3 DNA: TGCGCCAGCAGCCAAGATCTTGGCTGGGGAGGGGAGACCCAGTACTTC; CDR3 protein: CASSQDLGWGGETQYF
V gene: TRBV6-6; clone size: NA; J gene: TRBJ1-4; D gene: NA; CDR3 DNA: TGTGCCAGCAGTTACGCAGGGGCAACTAATGAAAAACTGTTTTTT; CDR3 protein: CASSYAGATNEKLFF
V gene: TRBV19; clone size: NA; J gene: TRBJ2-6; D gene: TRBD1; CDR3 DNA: TGTGCCAGTAGACAGGGGTCTGGGGCCAACGTCCTGACTTTC; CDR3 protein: CASRQGSGANVLTF
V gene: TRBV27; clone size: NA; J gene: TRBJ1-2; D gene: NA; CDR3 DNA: TGTGCCAGCAGTCTCCGATCGGGGTATGGCTACACCTTC; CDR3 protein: CASSLRSGYGYTF
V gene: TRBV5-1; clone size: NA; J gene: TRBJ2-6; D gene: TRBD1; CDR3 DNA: TGCGCCAGCAGCTATGTGACAGGGGGCTCTGGGGCCAACGTCCTGACTTTC; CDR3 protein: CASSYVTGGSGANVLTF
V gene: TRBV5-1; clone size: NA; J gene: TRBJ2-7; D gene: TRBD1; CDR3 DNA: TGCGCCAGCAGCGCCCTCGGGACAGGGGTTAACTCCGAGCAGTACTTC; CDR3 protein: CASSALGTGVNSEQYF
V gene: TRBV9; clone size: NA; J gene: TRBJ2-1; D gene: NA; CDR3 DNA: TGTGCCAGCAGCGCCCCGCTGGGGGCGGGGGCCGGGAATGAGCAGTTCTTC; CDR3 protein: CASSAPLGAGAGNEQFF
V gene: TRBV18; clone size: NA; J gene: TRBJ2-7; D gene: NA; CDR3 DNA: TGTGCCAGCTCACTCCCCGGGACTCAAACGGGGGAGCAGTACTTC; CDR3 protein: CASSLPGTQTGEQYF
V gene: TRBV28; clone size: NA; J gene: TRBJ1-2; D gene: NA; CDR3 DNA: TGTGCCAGCCACCGAGGCAAGAACTATGGCTACACCTTC; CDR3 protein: CASHRGKNYGYTF
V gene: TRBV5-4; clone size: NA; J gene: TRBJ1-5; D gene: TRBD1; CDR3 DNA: TGTGCCAGCAGCCCCAGGACAGGGAGGTTCCTCAATCAGCCCCAGCATTTT; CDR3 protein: CASSPRTGRFLNQPQHF
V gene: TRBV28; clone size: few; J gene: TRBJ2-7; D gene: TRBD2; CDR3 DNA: TGTGCCAGCAGTTTCAAGCGGGGGGTCTACGAGCAGTACTTC; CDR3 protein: CASSFKRGVYEQYF
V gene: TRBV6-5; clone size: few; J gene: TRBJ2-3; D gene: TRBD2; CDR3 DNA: TGTGCCAGCAGTCTCGGGACTAGCGGGATAGATACGCAGTATTTT; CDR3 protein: CASSLGTSGIDTQYF
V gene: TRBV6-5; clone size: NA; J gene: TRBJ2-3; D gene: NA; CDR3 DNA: TGTGCCAGCAGACAGACAGCTAGCACAGATACGCAGTATTTT; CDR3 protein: CASRQTASTDTQYF
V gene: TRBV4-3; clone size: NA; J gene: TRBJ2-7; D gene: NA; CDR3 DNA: TGCGCCAGCAGCCAACAACGGACTGTTTACTACGAGCAGTACTTC; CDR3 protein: CASSQQRTVYYEQYF
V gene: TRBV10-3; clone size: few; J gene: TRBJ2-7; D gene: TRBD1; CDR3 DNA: TGTGCCATCAGCTCTGCGGGACAGGGGAGATACGAGCAGTACTTC; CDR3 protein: CAISSAGQGRYEQYF
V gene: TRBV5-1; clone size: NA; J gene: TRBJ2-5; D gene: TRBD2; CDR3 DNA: TGCGCCAGCAGCTTGGTTCTAGCGGGAGGGCGAGAGACCCAGTACTTC; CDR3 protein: CASSLVLAGGRETQYF
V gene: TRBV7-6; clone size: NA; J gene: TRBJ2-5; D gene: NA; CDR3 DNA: TGTGCCAGCAGCCGTCAAGAGACCCAGTACTTC; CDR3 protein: CASSRQETQYF
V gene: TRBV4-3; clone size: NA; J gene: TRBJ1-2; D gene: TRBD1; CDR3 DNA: TGCGCCAGCAGCCAGTCCCCGACAGGGTACGGCTACACCTTC; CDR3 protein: CASSQSPTGYGYTF
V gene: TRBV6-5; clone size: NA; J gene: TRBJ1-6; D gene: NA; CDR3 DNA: TGTGCCAGCAGTTACTCGGTTACCGCCAGACCCCTCCACTTT; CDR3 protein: CASSYSVTARPLHF
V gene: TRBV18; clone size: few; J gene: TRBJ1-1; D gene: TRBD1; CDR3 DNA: TGTGCCAGCTCACCCGGACAGGGCTTTTGGGGTTCGGTGGCTTTCTTT; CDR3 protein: CASSPGQGFWGSVAFF
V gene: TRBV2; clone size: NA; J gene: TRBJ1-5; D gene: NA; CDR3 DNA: TGTGCCAGCAGTGATAGAGTTAGCAATCAGCCCCAGCATTTT; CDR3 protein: CASSDRVSNQPQHF
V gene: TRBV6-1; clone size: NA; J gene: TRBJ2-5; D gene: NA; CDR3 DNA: TGTGCCAGCACGAGGGTCCAAGAGACCCAGTACTTC; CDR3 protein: CASTRVQETQYF
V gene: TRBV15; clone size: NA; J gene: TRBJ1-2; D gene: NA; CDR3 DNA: TGTGCCACCAGCAGTCCAGGGAGGGATGGCTACACCTTC; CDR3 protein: CATSSPGRDGYTF
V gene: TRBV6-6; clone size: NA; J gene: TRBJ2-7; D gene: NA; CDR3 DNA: TGTGCCAGCAGAAGACTAGGCGCCGACGAGCAGTACTTC; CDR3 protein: CASRRLGADEQYF